This is a list of T cell receptor beta chains from one sample in a study of cytomegalovirus exposure and HLA in healthy donors. TCRdb's table, derived via immunoSEQ multiplex PCR, lists solely in-frame clones and lacks some. The data contain some 110,000 clones, roughly three quarters of them seen just once; the ten biggest clones take up around 1.7%. The sequenced sample consisted of PBMCs. The source of these receptors is a woman aged 18-30 years in good health and CMV-seronegative. Each CDR3 is given with its conserved first and last residue. A D gene is named only where the DNA matches it firmly. Size values are once, few and many counts, or a class for expanded clones, and some rows have none.

-	TRBV19	TRBD1	TRBJ1-1	TGTGCCACCTTGACAGGGGCTCGTCACACTGAAGCTTTCTTT	CATLTGARHTEAFF
-	TRBV19	-	TRBJ1-1	TGTGCCAGTAGTCTCAGGGGAGACACTGAAGCTTTCTTT	CASSLRGDTEAFF
-	TRBV6-6	-	TRBJ1-1	TGTGCCAGCAAAAACGGGGGTTGGAACACTGAAGCTTTCTTT	CASKNGGWNTEAFF
-	TRBV9	TRBD2	TRBJ2-3	TGTGCCAGCAGCGTTAGCGGGGGGGCCGTCGCTACGCAGTATTTT	CASSVSGGAVATQYF
-	TRBV30	-	TRBJ2-1	TGTGCCTGGAGGGCCTGGAATGAGCAGTTCTTC	CAWRAWNEQFF
-	TRBV11-2	-	TRBJ2-1	TGTGCCAGCGGGCTGGACGGGGGCTCCTACAATGAGCAGTTCTTC	CASGLDGGSYNEQFF
few	TRBV7-8	-	TRBJ1-5	TGTGCCAGCAGCTTAGTTTCGGTATCGGGTCAGCCCCAGCATTTT	CASSLVSVSGQPQHF
-	TRBV28	TRBD1	TRBJ1-2	TGTGCCAGCAGTTCCCCCCGGGACAGGGGGCCGGTCGGTGGCTACACCTTC	CASSSPRDRGPVGGYTF
-	TRBV5-8	-	TRBJ2-7	TGTGCCAGCAGTTACGGGTCATCCTCCTACGAGCAGTACTTC	CASSYGSSSYEQYF
-	TRBV27	-	TRBJ1-6	TGTGCCAGCAGTTTATATCTCGGTAATTCACCCCTCCACTTT	CASSLYLGNSPLHF